This T cell receptor beta chain was found in a study of HIV-infected children after antiretroviral therapy interruption. Germline V gene data show CDR1 as LNHDA and CDR2 as SQIVND (reference sequence). The CDR3 totals 15 residues. With 4 bases clipped from V and 3 bases from J, the junction kept 5 bases outside the gene matches. There are many counts of this clonotype. Antigen specificity is unknown. Study-level results: Naive CD4+ CDR3 sharing between time points fell after interruption began.

Described treatment: PENTA 11 planned treatment interruption arm or continuous ART arm. RNA-based 3' RACE libraries used unique molecular identifiers. Via MiXCR, TCRdb re-called the 3' RACE reads, giving one row per CDR3 protein. Of more than 75,000 distinct CDR3 sequences in the sample, 6.9% were seen once. The sequencing used CD45RA+ CD4+ T cells from PBMCs, pooled from several time points, collected from a donor given antiretroviral therapy, either interrupted or continuous. Stated subset: naive CD4+ CD45RA+ CD45RO- T cells. The clonotype comes from a pool of human donors with HIV. The genes are TRBV19 and TRBJ2-7, with 11 bases that match TRBD2. CDR3: CASSKSSGRVYEQYF. CDR3 sequence (DNA): TGTGCCAGTAGTAAAAGTAGCGGGAGGGTCTACGAGCAGTACTTC.